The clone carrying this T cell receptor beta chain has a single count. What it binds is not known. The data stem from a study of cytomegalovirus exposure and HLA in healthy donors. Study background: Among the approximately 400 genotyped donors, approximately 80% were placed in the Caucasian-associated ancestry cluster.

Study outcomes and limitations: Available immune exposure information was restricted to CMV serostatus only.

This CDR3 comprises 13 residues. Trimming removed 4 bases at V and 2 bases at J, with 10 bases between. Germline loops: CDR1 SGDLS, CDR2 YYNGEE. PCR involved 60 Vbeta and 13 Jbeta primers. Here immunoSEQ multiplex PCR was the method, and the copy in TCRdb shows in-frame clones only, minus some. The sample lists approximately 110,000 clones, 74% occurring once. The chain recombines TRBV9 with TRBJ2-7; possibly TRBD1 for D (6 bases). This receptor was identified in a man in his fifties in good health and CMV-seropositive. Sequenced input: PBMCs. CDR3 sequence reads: CASSPGQTYEQYF. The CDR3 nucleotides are TGTGCCAGCAGCCCCGGACAGACCTACGAGCAGTACTTC.